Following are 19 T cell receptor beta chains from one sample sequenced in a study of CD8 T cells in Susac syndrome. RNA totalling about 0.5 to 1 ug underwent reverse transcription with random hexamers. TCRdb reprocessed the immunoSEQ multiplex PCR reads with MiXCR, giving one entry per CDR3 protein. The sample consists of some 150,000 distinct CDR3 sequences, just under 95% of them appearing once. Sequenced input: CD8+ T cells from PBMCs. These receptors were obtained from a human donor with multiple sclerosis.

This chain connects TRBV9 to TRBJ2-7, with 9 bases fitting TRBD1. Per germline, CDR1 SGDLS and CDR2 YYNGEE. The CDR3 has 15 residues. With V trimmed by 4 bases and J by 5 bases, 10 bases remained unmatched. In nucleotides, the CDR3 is TGTGCCAGCAGCCCCACCGGGACAGGGAATGACGAGCAGTACTTC. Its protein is CASSPTGTGNDEQYF.

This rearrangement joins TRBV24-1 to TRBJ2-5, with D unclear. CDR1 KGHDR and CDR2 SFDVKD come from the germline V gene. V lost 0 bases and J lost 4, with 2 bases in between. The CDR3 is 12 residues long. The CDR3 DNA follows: TGTGCCACCAGTGATTTGGGAGAGACCCAGTACTTC. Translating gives CATSDLGETQYF.

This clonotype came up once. CDR3 loop: CASSVGTEPTGANVLTF. DNA for the CDR3: TGTGCCAGCAGTGTGGGGACCGAACCCACTGGGGCCAACGTCCTGACTTTC. The chain is built from TRBV27 and TRBJ2-6; D may match TRBD1 or TRBD2 (5 bases each). Germline CDR1 reads MNHEY; CDR2 reads SMNVEV (reference sequence). The CDR3 extends over 17 amino acids. Trimming stripped 5 bases from V and 2 bases from J, with 16 bases between. The whole variable domain, remainder taken from reference TRBV27 and TRBJ2-6, is EAQVTQNPRYLITVTGKKLTVTCSQNMNHEYMSWYRQDPGLGLRQIYYSMNVEVTDKGDVPEGYKVSRKEKRNFPLILESPSPNQTSLYFCASSVGTEPTGANVLTFGAGSRLTVL.

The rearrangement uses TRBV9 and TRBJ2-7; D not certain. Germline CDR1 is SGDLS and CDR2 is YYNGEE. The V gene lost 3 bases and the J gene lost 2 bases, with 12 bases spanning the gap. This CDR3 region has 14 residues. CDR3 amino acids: CASSANTQTYEQYF. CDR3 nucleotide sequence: TGTGCCAGCAGCGCCAATACACAGACCTACGAGCAGTACTTC. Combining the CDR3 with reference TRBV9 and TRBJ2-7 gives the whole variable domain DSGVTQTPKHLITATGQRVTLRCSPRSGDLSVYWYQQSLDQGLQFLIQYYNGEERAKGNILERFSAQQFPDLHSELNLSSLELGDSALYFCASSANTQTYEQYFGPGTRLTVT.

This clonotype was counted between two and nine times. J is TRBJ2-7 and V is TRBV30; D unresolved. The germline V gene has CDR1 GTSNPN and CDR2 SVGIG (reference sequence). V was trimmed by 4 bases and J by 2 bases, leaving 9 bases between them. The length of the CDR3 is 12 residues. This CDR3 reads CAWNHKTYEQYF. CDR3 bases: TGTGCCTGGAATCACAAGACCTACGAGCAGTACTTC. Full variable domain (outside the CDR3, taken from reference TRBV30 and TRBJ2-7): SQTIHQWPATLVQPVGSPLSLECTVEGTSNPNLYWYRQAAGRGLQLLFYSVGIGQISSEVPQNLSASRPQDRQFILSSKKLLLSDSGFYLCAWNHKTYEQYFGPGTRLTVT.

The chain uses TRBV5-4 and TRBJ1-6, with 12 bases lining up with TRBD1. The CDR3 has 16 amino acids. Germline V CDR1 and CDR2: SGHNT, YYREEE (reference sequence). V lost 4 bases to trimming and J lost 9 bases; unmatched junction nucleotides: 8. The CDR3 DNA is TGTGCCAGCAGCGAGCCGGGACAGGGGGCAGGTTCACCCCTCCACTTT. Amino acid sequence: CASSEPGQGAGSPLHF.

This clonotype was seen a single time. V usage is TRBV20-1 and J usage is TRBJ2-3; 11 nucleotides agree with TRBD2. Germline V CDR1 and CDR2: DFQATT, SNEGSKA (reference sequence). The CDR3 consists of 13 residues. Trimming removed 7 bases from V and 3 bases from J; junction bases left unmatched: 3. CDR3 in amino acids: CSGPSGGTDTQYF. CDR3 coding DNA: TGCAGTGGACCTAGCGGGGGGACAGATACGCAGTATTTT.

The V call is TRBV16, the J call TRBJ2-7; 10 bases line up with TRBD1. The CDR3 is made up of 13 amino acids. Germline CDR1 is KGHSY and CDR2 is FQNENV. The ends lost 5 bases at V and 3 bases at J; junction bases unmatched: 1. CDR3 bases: TGTGCCAGCAGCAGGACAGGGGGCTACGAGCAGTACTTC. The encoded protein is CASSRTGGYEQYF.

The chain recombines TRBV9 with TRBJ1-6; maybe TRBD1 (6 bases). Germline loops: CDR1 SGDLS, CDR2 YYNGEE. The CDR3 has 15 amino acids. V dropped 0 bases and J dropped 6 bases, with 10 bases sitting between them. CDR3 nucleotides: TGTGCCAGCAGCGTAGGGGGGGCACTTAATTCACCCCTCCACTTT. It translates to CASSVGGALNSPLHF.

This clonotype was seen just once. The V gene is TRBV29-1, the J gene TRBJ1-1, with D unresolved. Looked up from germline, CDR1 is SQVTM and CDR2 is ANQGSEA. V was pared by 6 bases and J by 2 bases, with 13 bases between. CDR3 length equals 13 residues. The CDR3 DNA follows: TGCAGCGTGGAATTCACAGAAAACACTGAAGCTTTCTTT. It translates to CSVEFTENTEAFF.

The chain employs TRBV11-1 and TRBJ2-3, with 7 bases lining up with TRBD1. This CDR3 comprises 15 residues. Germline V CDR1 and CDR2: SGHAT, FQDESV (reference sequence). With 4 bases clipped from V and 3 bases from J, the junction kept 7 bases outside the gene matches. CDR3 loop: CASSSGQRFTDTQYF. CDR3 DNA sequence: TGTGCCAGCAGCTCGGGACAGCGTTTTACAGATACGCAGTATTTT.

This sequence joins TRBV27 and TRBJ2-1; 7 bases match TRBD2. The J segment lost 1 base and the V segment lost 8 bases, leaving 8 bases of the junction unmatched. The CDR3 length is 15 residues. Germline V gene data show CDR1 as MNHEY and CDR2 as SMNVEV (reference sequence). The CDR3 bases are TGTGCCAGCTCTTCGGGGGGTAGGTCCTACAATGAGCAGTTCTTC. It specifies CASSSGGRSYNEQFF.

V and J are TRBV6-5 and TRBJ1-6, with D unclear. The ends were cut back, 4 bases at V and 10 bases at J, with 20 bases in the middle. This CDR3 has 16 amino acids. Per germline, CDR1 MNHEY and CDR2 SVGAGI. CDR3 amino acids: CASSSSRARMGSPLHF. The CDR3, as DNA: TGTGCCAGCAGTTCGAGCCGGGCCCGAATGGGGTCACCCCTCCACTTT.

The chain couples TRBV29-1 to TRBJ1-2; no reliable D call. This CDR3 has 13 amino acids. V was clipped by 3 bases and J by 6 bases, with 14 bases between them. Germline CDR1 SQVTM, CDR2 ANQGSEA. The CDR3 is CSVENWLSDGYTF. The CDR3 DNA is TGCAGCGTTGAGAATTGGCTATCGGATGGCTACACCTTC.

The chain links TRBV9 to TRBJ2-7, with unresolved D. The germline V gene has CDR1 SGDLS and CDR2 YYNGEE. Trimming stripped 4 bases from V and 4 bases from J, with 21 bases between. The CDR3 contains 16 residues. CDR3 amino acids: CASSPPSTLPFYEQYF. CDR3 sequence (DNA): TGTGCCAGCAGCCCCCCGTCTACCCTGCCCTTTTACGAGCAGTACTTC.

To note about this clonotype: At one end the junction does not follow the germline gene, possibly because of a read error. The DNA for the CDR3 is TGTGCTAGTGCTTGGGGATACGAGCGGTACTTC. As protein: CASAWGYERYF. This chain uses TRBV12-5 with TRBJ2-7; no definite D call. The CDR3 sequence is 11 residues long. Germline CDR1 LGHNT, CDR2 FRNRAP. Full variable domain (outside the CDR3, taken from reference TRBV12-5 and TRBJ2-7): DARVTQTPRHKVTEMGQEVTMRCQPILGHNTVFWYRQTMMQGLELLAYFRNRAPLDDSGMPKDRFSAEMPDATLATLKIQPSEPRDSAVYFCASAWGYERYFGPGTRLTVT.

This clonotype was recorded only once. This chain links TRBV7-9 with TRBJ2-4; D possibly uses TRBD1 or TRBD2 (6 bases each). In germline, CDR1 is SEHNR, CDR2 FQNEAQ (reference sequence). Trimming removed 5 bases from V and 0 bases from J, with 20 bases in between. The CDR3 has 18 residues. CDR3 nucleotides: TGTGCCAGCAGCCCAGCGAGGGGGGCACAGCTAGCCAAAAACATTCAGTACTTC. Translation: CASSPARGAQLAKNIQYF.

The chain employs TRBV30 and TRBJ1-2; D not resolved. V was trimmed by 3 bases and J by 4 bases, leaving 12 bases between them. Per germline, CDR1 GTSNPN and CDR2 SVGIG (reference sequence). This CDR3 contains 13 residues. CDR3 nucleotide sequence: TGTGCCTGGAGCTCCCTCGGGTCCTATGGCTACACCTTC. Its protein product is CAWSSLGSYGYTF.

The CDR3 spells CASSPAGAGYEQYF. In nucleotides, the CDR3 is TGTGCCAGCTCACCAGCGGGGGCCGGGTACGAGCAGTACTTC. The rearrangement links TRBV18 to TRBJ2-7; D is perhaps TRBD2 (7 bases). Germline CDR1 KGHSH, CDR2 LQKENI. V was shortened by 2 bases and J by 4 bases, with 12 bases between the two germline ends. This CDR3 is built from 14 residues. Together with reference TRBV18 and TRBJ2-7, the CDR3 gives the full variable domain: NAGVMQNPRHLVRRRGQEARLRCSPMKGHSHVYWYRQLPEEGLKFMVYLQKENIIDESGMPKERFSAEFPKEGPSILRIQQVVRGDSAAYFCASSPAGAGYEQYFGPGTRLTVT.